The 4 T cell receptor beta chains below come from one sample, sequenced in a study of blood T cell repertoires in COVID-19. The protocol was immunoSEQ multiplex PCR, while the TCRdb copy is restricted to in-frame clones and leaves out a portion. Of almost 350,000 clones in the sample, roughly 90% were seen once. The specimen sequenced was peripheral blood. The receptors shown here come from a woman aged 55 to 70 with COVID-19, enrolled during active disease.

The rearrangement joins TRBV6-2 or TRBV6-3 to TRBJ1-5; the D is unclear. Trimming removed 2 bases at V and 2 bases at J, with 10 bases between. CDR1 is MNHEY and CDR2 is SVGEGT in the germline V gene. The CDR3 is 15 residues long. Here the CDR3 reads CASSYRRNGNQPQHF. In DNA, the CDR3 is TGTGCCAGCAGTTACCGGCGGAATGGCAATCAGCCCCAGCATTTT.

V and J are TRBV28 and TRBJ1-2; 10 bases agree with TRBD1. The CDR3 contains 16 residues. The junction had 11 bases not matched to a gene; V was cut back by 2 bases and J by 8 bases. Germline CDR1 MDHEN, CDR2 SYDVKM. The CDR3 nucleotides read TGTGCCAGCAGTTTAAATAGGCGACAGGGGGCGGGAGGCTACACCTTC. Translated: CASSLNRRQGAGGYTF.

The chain joins TRBV28 to TRBJ1-1, with D unclear. The CDR3 runs to 17 residues. In germline, CDR1 is MDHEN, CDR2 SYDVKM. Trimming removed 2 bases from V and 0 bases from J, with 16 bases in between. The CDR3 region has the DNA TGTGCCAGCAGTTTACTTCGGGCGGCGGGCTTGAACACTGAAGCTTTCTTT. This encodes CASSLLRAAGLNTEAFF.

The chain carries TRBV27 and TRBJ1-4; D may be TRBD1 (6 bases). Germline CDR1 and CDR2: MNHEY and SMNVEV (reference sequence). The CDR3 consists of 15 residues. Trimming pared 5 bases from V and 1 base from J, leaving 11 bases between. The CDR3, as DNA: TGTGCCAGCAGTCCACAGGGCCGAACTAATGAAAAACTGTTTTTT. This gives the protein CASSPQGRTNEKLFF.